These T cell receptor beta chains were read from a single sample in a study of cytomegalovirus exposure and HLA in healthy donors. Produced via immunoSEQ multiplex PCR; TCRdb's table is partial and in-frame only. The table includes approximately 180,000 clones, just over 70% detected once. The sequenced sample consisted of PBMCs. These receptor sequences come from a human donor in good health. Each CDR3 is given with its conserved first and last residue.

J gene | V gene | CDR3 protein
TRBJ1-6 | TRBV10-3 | CAINTNRDSPLHF
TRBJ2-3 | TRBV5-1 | CASSLAGRGSTDTQYF
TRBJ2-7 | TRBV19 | CASSDPGTGYYEQYF
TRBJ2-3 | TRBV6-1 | CASSEEVLEDTQYF
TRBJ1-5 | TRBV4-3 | CASSQDTGQGQPQHF
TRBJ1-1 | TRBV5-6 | CASRAGTGLSEAFF
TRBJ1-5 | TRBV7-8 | CASSGDREGNQPQHF
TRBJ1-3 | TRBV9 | CASSPGQGSPGNTIYF
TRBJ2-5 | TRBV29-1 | CSVEPTGARGETQYF
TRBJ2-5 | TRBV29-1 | CSVERGGGGETQYF
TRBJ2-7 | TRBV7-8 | CASTLSGVPPYEQYF
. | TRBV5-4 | CASSLMSEYSYEQYF
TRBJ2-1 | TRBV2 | CASELGLAGNEQFF
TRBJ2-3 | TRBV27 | CASTPGTSGTDTQYF
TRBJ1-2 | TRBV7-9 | CASSSGQGIYGYTF
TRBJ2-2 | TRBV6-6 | CASSYDGTGNGELFF
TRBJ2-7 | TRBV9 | CASSVGATHEQYF
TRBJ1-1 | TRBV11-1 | CASSFGTGRNTEAFF
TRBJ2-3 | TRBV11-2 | CASSSSSGPTDTQYF